This TCR beta chain emerged from a study of tumor and adjacent non-tumor tissue in lung cancer. The CDR3 is made up of 13 amino acids. The V gene's germline CDR1 is SGHVS and CDR2 FQNEAQ. V was cut by 7 bases and J by 5 bases, with 14 bases left in between. Three rounds of nested PCR, following a modified ARM-PCR protocol, produced the TCRbeta library. TCRdb re-called the multiplex PCR reads with MiXCR, one entry per CDR3 protein. The data hold fewer than 100,000 distinct CDR3 sequences, with about 77% observed a single time. In regard to this clonotype: A single base separates this from a much larger clone, so it may be a read error.

No cell sorting was done before RNA was extracted from the tissue. The normal lung tissue was taken more than 3 cm from the tumor edge. Sample: distant non-tumor lung tissue. This clonotype was obtained from a woman aged 45-59 years with non-small cell lung cancer. The chain uses TRBV7-8 and TRBJ2-5; D is tentatively TRBD1 or TRBD2 (5 bases each). The CDR3 reads CASNLPREETQYF. The CDR3 DNA is TGTGCCAGCAACCTACCCAGGGAGGAGACCCAGTACTTC.